The source of this T cell receptor (beta chain) is a study of cytomegalovirus exposure and HLA in healthy donors. The PCR ran on 60 Vbeta and 13 Jbeta primers. Assay: immunoSEQ multiplex PCR; the TCRdb copy retains only in-frame clones and omits some. The sample comprises about 200,000 clones, about 86% of which are singletons, and 1.7% rests with the top ten. The origin of this receptor is a man aged 40-49 years in good health and CMV-seropositive. The sample consisted of PBMCs.

The CDR3, as DNA: TGTGCCAGCAGGCAACAACTAGCGGGAGATGCAGATACGCAGTATTTT. Its protein is CASRQQLAGDADTQYF. This chain joins TRBV4-2 and TRBJ2-3; 11 positions agree with TRBD2. Trimming removed 6 bases from V and 4 bases from J; junction bases left unmatched: 9. CDR1 is LGHNA, CDR2 YNFKEQ, per germline. The CDR3 length is 16 residues.